A selection of T cell receptor beta chains follows, all from one sample in a study of blood T cells in healthy people across ages. TCRdb reprocessed the 5' RACE reads via MiXCR and lists one record per CDR3 protein. The sample has approximately 800,000 distinct CDR3 sequences, around 50% seen once. Sequencing was performed on blood. The receptors here all came from a man older than 75 in good health. The CDR3 runs from the conserved cysteine through the conserved F or W. The D gene is left open where the match is weak. The size entry is marked missing in some rows and otherwise reads once, few, many or a size class.

CDR3nt: TGCGCCAGCAGCCTCACGGGAGATCGATACGAGCAGTACTTC
CDR3aa: CASSLTGDRYEQYF
d_gene: .
j_gene: TRBJ2-7
v_gene: TRBV5-1
abundance: few

CDR3nt: TGTGCCAGCAGCTTAGAGTACCGGGACAGTCTTGGGTATGGCTACACCTTC
CDR3aa: CASSLEYRDSLGYGYTF
d_gene: TRBD1
j_gene: TRBJ1-2
v_gene: TRBV7-8
abundance: .

CDR3nt: TGTGCCAGCAGCAAAGGGACAGGGGGCACTGAAGCTTTCTTT
CDR3aa: CASSKGTGGTEAFF
d_gene: TRBD1
j_gene: TRBJ1-1
v_gene: TRBV3-1
abundance: .

CDR3nt: TGCAGCGTAAGGACTAGCGGGAACTACTACGAGCAGTACTTC
CDR3aa: CSVRTSGNYYEQYF
d_gene: TRBD2
j_gene: TRBJ2-7
v_gene: TRBV29-1
abundance: .

CDR3nt: TGTGCCAGCAGCGGGGTTAGATTCGATGAGCAGTTCTTC
CDR3aa: CASSGVRFDEQFF
d_gene: .
j_gene: TRBJ2-1
v_gene: TRBV5-5
abundance: .

CDR3nt: TGCAGTGCTAGAGATCCAGGGCCGTTTGTCGCTGAAGCTTTCTTT
CDR3aa: CSARDPGPFVAEAFF
d_gene: .
j_gene: TRBJ1-1
v_gene: TRBV20-1
abundance: .

CDR3nt: TGTGCCAGCAGCCAAGCTTCCGTCTATGGCTACACCTTC
CDR3aa: CASSQASVYGYTF
d_gene: .
j_gene: TRBJ1-2
v_gene: TRBV3-1
abundance: .

CDR3nt: TGCAGTGCTAGCCGTCCATCCTACGAGCAGTACTTC
CDR3aa: CSASRPSYEQYF
d_gene: .
j_gene: TRBJ2-7
v_gene: TRBV20-1
abundance: once

CDR3nt: TGTGCCAGCTCACCACCGGTGGGACAGGTGTACAATGAGCAGTTCTTC
CDR3aa: CASSPPVGQVYNEQFF
d_gene: TRBD1
j_gene: TRBJ2-1
v_gene: TRBV18
abundance: many

CDR3nt: TGTGCCAGCAGCTTAATTGCCAGGGGGAGCCACGAGCAGTACTTC
CDR3aa: CASSLIARGSHEQYF
d_gene: TRBD1
j_gene: TRBJ2-7
v_gene: TRBV7-9
abundance: .

CDR3nt: TGCAGTGCCCTCCCGACAGATAGCAATCAGCCCCAGCATTTT
CDR3aa: CSALPTDSNQPQHF
d_gene: .
j_gene: TRBJ1-5
v_gene: TRBV20-1
abundance: .

CDR3nt: TGCAGTGCTAGATTGAGGACAGCAACCTACGAGCAGTACTTC
CDR3aa: CSARLRTATYEQYF
d_gene: .
j_gene: TRBJ2-7
v_gene: TRBV20-1
abundance: .

CDR3nt: TGTGCCAGCAGCCAAGAGACAGGGCCGTCCTACGAGCAGTACTTC
CDR3aa: CASSQETGPSYEQYF
d_gene: TRBD1
j_gene: TRBJ2-7
v_gene: TRBV16
abundance: .

CDR3nt: TGTGCCAGCAGCGGCGGGGGAAGACTAGCGGGAGGAAGGGGGAATGAGCAGTTCTTC
CDR3aa: CASSGGGRLAGGRGNEQFF
d_gene: TRBD2
j_gene: TRBJ2-1
v_gene: TRBV28
abundance: few

CDR3nt: TGTGCCAGCAGCGAGAGAATATATGGCTACACCTTC
CDR3aa: CASSERIYGYTF
d_gene: .
j_gene: TRBJ1-2
v_gene: TRBV28
abundance: few

CDR3nt: TGTGCCAGCAGCCTATCCGGGACTAGCGGGACGCGGGAGCAGTACTTC
CDR3aa: CASSLSGTSGTREQYF
d_gene: TRBD2
j_gene: TRBJ2-7
v_gene: TRBV7-2
abundance: .

CDR3nt: TGTGCCAGCGGAAGGCAAGAGACCCAGTACTTC
CDR3aa: CASGRQETQYF
d_gene: .
j_gene: TRBJ2-5
v_gene: TRBV7-2
abundance: .

CDR3nt: TGTGCCAGCAGTGACCCGGCGGGGCACCCCAATGAGCAGTTCTTC
CDR3aa: CASSDPAGHPNEQFF
d_gene: .
j_gene: TRBJ2-1
v_gene: TRBV6-1
abundance: few

CDR3nt: TGCAGTGCTAGAGGGCCACCCACAGATACGCAGTATTTT
CDR3aa: CSARGPPTDTQYF
d_gene: .
j_gene: TRBJ2-3
v_gene: TRBV20-1
abundance: few

CDR3nt: TGTGCCACCCAGGAGGGGGTCCAGAGCAATCAGCCCCAGCATTTT
CDR3aa: CATQEGVQSNQPQHF
d_gene: .
j_gene: TRBJ1-5
v_gene: TRBV10-3
abundance: once

CDR3nt: TGTGCCAGCAGTCCCGGACCTTATGCTTCTTTCGAGCAGTACTTC
CDR3aa: CASSPGPYASFEQYF
d_gene: .
j_gene: TRBJ2-7
v_gene: TRBV6-5
abundance: few

CDR3nt: TGTGCCAGCACCTACCAGGGGAACAATCAGCCCCAGCATTTT
CDR3aa: CASTYQGNNQPQHF
d_gene: .
j_gene: TRBJ1-5
v_gene: TRBV28
abundance: .

CDR3nt: TGTGCCAGCAGTTACTCGATGGGTAGCGGGAGAAGGCACGAGCAGTACTTC
CDR3aa: CASSYSMGSGRRHEQYF
d_gene: TRBD2
j_gene: TRBJ2-7
v_gene: TRBV6-2/TRBV6-3
abundance: many

CDR3nt: TGTGCCAGCAGCTTTGAAGGGCGGCCCCAGCATTTT
CDR3aa: CASSFEGRPQHF
d_gene: .
j_gene: TRBJ1-5
v_gene: TRBV5-5
abundance: .

CDR3nt: TGTGCCAGCAGCGCCATTTTCTGGTCCGGGGGGTCCGGGGAGCTGTTTTTT
CDR3aa: CASSAIFWSGGSGELFF
d_gene: TRBD2
j_gene: TRBJ2-2
v_gene: TRBV11-3
abundance: once

CDR3nt: TGCGCCAGCAGCCCCCAGTGGACAGACAACTCCTACGAGCAGTACTTC
CDR3aa: CASSPQWTDNSYEQYF
d_gene: .
j_gene: TRBJ2-7
v_gene: TRBV4-3
abundance: .

CDR3nt: TGTGCCAGCAGTATTCCGGGACAGGTCTACAATGAGCAGTTCTTC
CDR3aa: CASSIPGQVYNEQFF
d_gene: TRBD1
j_gene: TRBJ2-1
v_gene: TRBV12-3/TRBV12-4
abundance: .

CDR3nt: TGTGCCAGCAGTTTCTCAGGGGTTCAGCCCCAGCATTTT
CDR3aa: CASSFSGVQPQHF
d_gene: .
j_gene: TRBJ1-5
v_gene: TRBV27
abundance: .

CDR3nt: TGTGCCAGCAGCCGTCCTCCCTGGGAGCAGTACTTC
CDR3aa: CASSRPPWEQYF
d_gene: .
j_gene: TRBJ2-7
v_gene: TRBV6-2/TRBV6-3
abundance: .

CDR3nt: TGTGCCAGCAGTTTAGGGGGGGCGGCTAATGAAAAACTGTTTTTT
CDR3aa: CASSLGGAANEKLFF
d_gene: .
j_gene: TRBJ1-4
v_gene: TRBV12-3/TRBV12-4
abundance: few

CDR3nt: TGTGCCAGCAGCGACGCGGGGAATTCACCCATCCACTTT
CDR3aa: CASSDAGNSPIHF
d_gene: .
j_gene: TRBJ1-6
v_gene: TRBV7-2
abundance: .

CDR3nt: TGCAGCGTTGATGAAGGTGACGGGGCCAACGTCCTGACTTTC
CDR3aa: CSVDEGDGANVLTF
d_gene: .
j_gene: TRBJ2-6
v_gene: TRBV29-1
abundance: .

CDR3nt: TGTGCCAGCAGTTTATCCAGGGGAGGATACGAGCAGTACTTC
CDR3aa: CASSLSRGGYEQYF
d_gene: .
j_gene: TRBJ2-7
v_gene: TRBV27
abundance: many

CDR3nt: TGTGCCAGCAGTTCCCGCGGAGGGCGGACTAGCACAGATACGCAGTATTTT
CDR3aa: CASSSRGGRTSTDTQYF
d_gene: .
j_gene: TRBJ2-3
v_gene: TRBV12-3/TRBV12-4
abundance: .

CDR3nt: TGCAGTGCTAGAGACCCTGGGACTAGTACCAATGAGCAGTACTTC
CDR3aa: CSARDPGTSTNEQYF
d_gene: TRBD2
j_gene: TRBJ2-5
v_gene: TRBV20-1
abundance: .

CDR3nt: TGCAGTGCCCTATCGGATTCCGCTTACAATGAGCAGTTCTTC
CDR3aa: CSALSDSAYNEQFF
d_gene: .
j_gene: TRBJ2-1
v_gene: TRBV20-1
abundance: .

CDR3nt: TGCAGTGCGGATGCCGGGACAGGGGCTGGGGATACGCAGTATTTT
CDR3aa: CSADAGTGAGDTQYF
d_gene: TRBD1
j_gene: TRBJ2-3
v_gene: TRBV20-1
abundance: once

CDR3nt: TGTGCCAGCAGTGAACAGGGGTCGTCGTTACAAGAGACCCAGTACTTC
CDR3aa: CASSEQGSSLQETQYF
d_gene: .
j_gene: TRBJ2-5
v_gene: TRBV2
abundance: few

CDR3nt: TGTGCCAGCAGTTACTGGGGTCGGGACACCGGGGAGCTGTTTTTT
CDR3aa: CASSYWGRDTGELFF
d_gene: .
j_gene: TRBJ2-2
v_gene: TRBV6-6
abundance: .